Following are 20 T cell receptor beta chains from one sample sequenced in a study of cytomegalovirus exposure and HLA in healthy donors. Both 60 Vbeta primers and 13 Jbeta primers went into the PCR. The repertoire was sequenced with immunoSEQ multiplex PCR; TCRdb's copy has only in-frame clones and lacks some. The table lists approximately 240,000 clones, more than 75% of them singletons. The specimen was PBMCs. The receptor source for this set is a woman in her 40s in good health and CMV-seropositive.

J is TRBJ1-2 and V is TRBV14, with no clear D. V was shortened by 1 base and J by 5 bases, with 8 bases between the two germline ends. CDR1 is SGHDN, CDR2 FVKESK, per germline. This CDR3 has 13 amino acids. The CDR3 reads CASSQVHLYGYTF. The CDR3 bases are TGTGCCAGCAGCCAAGTGCACTTATATGGCTACACCTTC.

The genes are TRBV6-1 and TRBJ2-2; no clear D. Germline lookup yields CDR1 MNHNS and CDR2 SASEGT. The CDR3 totals 14 residues. The V gene lost 1 base and the J gene lost 6 bases, with 9 bases spanning the gap. The CDR3, as DNA: TGTGCCAGCAGTGAAGGCCCGGTTTCCGGGGAGCTGTTTTTT. Protein product: CASSEGPVSGELFF.

As concerns this clone: This CDR3 is also generated by other DNA sequences in the sample. This chain links TRBV5-1 with TRBJ2-7; 8 bases agree with TRBD1. This CDR3 region has 15 residues. CDR1 is SGHRS and CDR2 is YFSETQ in the germline V gene. The V and J ends lost 0 bases and 0 bases, in that order; junction bases with no gene match: 2. CDR3 nucleotide sequence: TGCGCCAGCAGCTTGGGCGGGACAGGCTCCTACGAGCAGTACTTC. Its protein is CASSLGGTGSYEQYF. Together with reference TRBV5-1 and TRBJ2-7, the CDR3 gives the full variable domain: KAGVTQTPRYLIKTRGQQVTLSCSPISGHRSVSWYQQTPGQGLQFLFEYFSETQRNKGNFPGRFSGRQFSNSRSEMNVSTLELGDSALYLCASSLGGTGSYEQYFGPGTRLTVT.

CDR3 region: CASSFEQGSYEQYF. The DNA for the CDR3 is TGTGCCAGCAGCTTTGAACAGGGGTCCTACGAGCAGTACTTC. The V call is TRBV5-4, the J call TRBJ2-7; 7 bases are a match to TRBD1. The V gene end was trimmed by 2 bases and the J gene end by 1 base; junction bases not matched to a gene: 3. CDR3 size: 14 residues. CDR1 is SGHNT and CDR2 is YYREEE in the germline V gene (reference sequence).

The chain employs TRBV7-9 and TRBJ2-1; D not certain. Germline V gene lookup returns CDR1 SEHNR and CDR2 FQNEAQ (reference sequence). The V gene lost 0 bases and the J gene lost 0 bases, with 6 bases spanning the gap. This CDR3 region has 15 residues. The CDR3 coding sequence is TGTGCCAGCAGCTTAGCGGGCCGCTCCTACAATGAGCAGTTCTTC. Its translation: CASSLAGRSYNEQFF.

The CDR3 spells CASSLRQGSDTQYF. In DNA, the CDR3 is TGTGCCAGCAGCCTAAGACAGGGTTCAGATACGCAGTATTTT. The chain links TRBV11-2 to TRBJ2-3, with TRBD1 matching over 7 bases. The germline V gene has CDR1 SGHAT and CDR2 FQNNGV. J gave up 4 bases and V 5 bases, and 6 bases lay outside the gene matches. The length of the CDR3 is 14 residues.

This chain links TRBV6-5 with TRBJ1-1, with 8 bases identical to TRBD1. J lost 6 bases, V lost 5 bases, and 2 bases had no gene match. CDR3 length: 12 amino acids. CDR1 MNHEY and CDR2 SVGAGI come from the germline V gene. CDR3 coding DNA: TGTGCCAGCAGTCGGGGACAGGCTGAAGCTTTCTTT. It yields the protein CASSRGQAEAFF.

The rearrangement uses TRBV12-5 and TRBJ2-3, with 10 bases lining up with TRBD1. Germline loops: CDR1 LGHNT, CDR2 FRNRAP. The J segment lost 2 bases and the V segment lost 3 bases, leaving 2 bases of the junction unmatched. The CDR3 is 15 residues long. The CDR3 DNA reads as TGTGCTAGTGGTTTCGGACAGGGGGTCACAGATACGCAGTATTTT. Translation: CASGFGQGVTDTQYF.

The chain links TRBV30 to TRBJ2-3, with 7 bases lining up with TRBD2. The CDR3 spans 15 residues. The ends lost 3 bases at V and 0 bases at J; junction bases unmatched: 6. Germline CDR1 is GTSNPN and CDR2 is SVGIG (reference sequence). The CDR3 spells CAWRYGGGSTDTQYF. The CDR3 DNA reads as TGTGCCTGGAGATATGGCGGGGGTAGCACAGATACGCAGTATTTT.

The chain uses TRBV30 and TRBJ1-1; 8 bases are a match to TRBD1. The V gene's germline CDR1 is GTSNPN and CDR2 SVGIG (reference sequence). This CDR3 spans 15 amino acids. The V gene end was trimmed by 0 bases and the J gene end by 0 bases; junction bases not matched to a gene: 3. As DNA, the CDR3 is TGTGCCTGGAGTGTAGGACAGGGCTTGAACACTGAAGCTTTCTTT. This gives the protein CAWSVGQGLNTEAFF.

The chain uses TRBV29-1 and TRBJ2-2; D unresolved. The CDR3 consists of 14 residues. Germline-derived CDR1 and CDR2 are SQVTM and ANQGSEA. Trimming removed 7 bases from V and 2 bases from J, with 14 bases in between. The CDR3 region has the DNA TGCAGCGCTGCTGCTGGCCTTAACACCGGGGAGCTGTTTTTT. Translating it yields CSAAAGLNTGELFF.

Here the CDR3 reads CASSRERGTEAFF. The CDR3 DNA reads as TGTGCCAGCAGCCGTGAGCGGGGCACTGAAGCTTTCTTT. The chain couples TRBV11-2 to TRBJ1-1, with D hard to call. V was shortened by 5 bases and J by 4 bases, with 11 bases between the two germline ends. The CDR3 totals 13 residues. Germline V CDR1 and CDR2: SGHAT, FQNNGV.

The V gene is TRBV6-6, the J gene TRBJ1-1; weak D call: TRBD1 (5 bases). V was shortened by 6 bases and J by 11 bases, with 22 bases between the two germline ends. The CDR3 loop spans 14 amino acids. Per germline, CDR1 MNHNY and CDR2 SVGAGI (reference sequence). The CDR3 region has the DNA TGTGCCAGCAGACAGCTACGGGGGAGACTCGCTGCTTTCTTT. Encoded protein: CASRQLRGRLAAFF.

The rearrangement links TRBV6-5 to TRBJ2-1; maybe TRBD1 (5 bases). The V gene lost 6 bases and the J gene lost 3 bases, with 9 bases spanning the gap. Germline CDR1 reads MNHEY; CDR2 reads SVGAGI. The CDR3 has 13 residues. CDR3 in DNA: TGTGCCAGCAGCTACGACAGCTACAATGAGCAGTTCTTC. Its protein product is CASSYDSYNEQFF.

The chain couples TRBV30 to TRBJ2-3; D is perhaps TRBD2 (6 bases). CDR1 and CDR2 from the germline V gene are GTSNPN and SVGIG (reference sequence). The V end lost 3 bases, the J end lost 4 bases, and 11 bases lay between the germline ends. There are 13 residues in the CDR3. CDR3 amino acids: CAWRKREADTQYF. The CDR3 DNA reads TGTGCCTGGAGGAAAAGGGAGGCAGATACGCAGTATTTT.

This chain links TRBV27 with TRBJ1-1; D possibly corresponds to TRBD1 (5 bases). CDR1 and CDR2 from the germline V gene are MNHEY and SMNVEV (reference sequence). Trimming took 9 bases from V and 0 from J, leaving 14 bases between them. The CDR3 length is 14 residues. In nucleotides, the CDR3 is TGTGCCAGTTATCCAGGGCTATTGAACACTGAAGCTTTCTTT. This sequence encodes CASYPGLLNTEAFF.

As to this clone: A junction end diverges from the germline sequence, so it may reflect a read error. The chain couples TRBV7-9 to TRBJ1-4; D ambiguous. Germline-derived CDR1 and CDR2 are SEHNR and FQNEAQ (reference sequence). The CDR3 contains 15 residues. CDR3 in amino acids: CSSSLTQATNEKLFF. CDR3 in DNA: TGTTCCAGCAGCTTAACGCAGGCAACTAATGAAAAACTGTTTTTT.

This chain uses TRBV16 with TRBJ1-3; maybe TRBD1 (5 bases). V was shortened by 4 bases and J by 4 bases, with 8 bases between the two germline ends. CDR3 length: 13 amino acids. Germline-derived CDR1 and CDR2 are KGHSY and FQNENV. CDR3 sequence (DNA): TGTGCCAGCAGCCCTCGACAGGGAAACACCATATATTTT. It codes for CASSPRQGNTIYF.

This clone showed up just once. The chain links TRBV6-5 to TRBJ2-6, with TRBD1 matching over 7 bases. Per the germline V gene, CDR1 is MNHEY and CDR2 is SVGAGI. V lost 5 bases and J lost 2; bases outside the gene matches: 3. The CDR3 is 15 amino acids. The CDR3 DNA is TGTGCCAGCAGTCGCAGGGGGACTGGGGCCAACGTCCTGACTTTC. Protein product: CASSRRGTGANVLTF.

The chain carries TRBV29-1 and TRBJ1-1, with a possible D match to TRBD1 (5 bases). CDR3 size: 12 residues. Trimming cost V 0 bases and J 8 bases, with 10 bases left between them. Per the germline V gene, CDR1 is SQVTM and CDR2 is ANQGSEA. The chain's CDR3 is CSVEDGGWEAFF. CDR3 bases: TGCAGCGTTGAAGATGGGGGGTGGGAAGCTTTCTTT.